Below are 5 T cell receptor beta chains sequenced from a single sample in a study of T cell responses to AZD1222 COVID-19 vaccine. Assay used: immunoSEQ multiplex PCR; TCRdb lists only in-frame clones, some missing. This table has some 200,000 clones, approximately 94% appearing once. The sequences come from peripheral blood, collected 28 days after the second dose of the MenACWY control vaccine. Every receptor here comes from an adult who received the MenACWY meningococcal vaccine as a control.

The count of this clone is one. The chain employs TRBV7-8 and TRBJ2-7, with D possibly being TRBD1 (6 bases). Trimming left V 5 bases short and J 3 bases short, with 11 bases between. Germline V gene sequence: CDR1 SGHVS, CDR2 FQNEAQ. The CDR3 covers 13 residues. The CDR3, as DNA: TGTGCCAGCAGCAAAACAGGGAGCTACGAGCAGTACTTC. This gives the protein CASSKTGSYEQYF.

The rearrangement uses TRBV15 and TRBJ2-1; 8 bases agree with TRBD2. The length of the CDR3 is 15 residues. Germline V lookup: CDR1 LNHNV, CDR2 YYDKDF (reference sequence). With 3 bases clipped from V and 8 bases from J, the junction kept 9 bases outside the gene matches. This chain's CDR3 is CATSRTSASIDEQFF. CDR3 bases: TGTGCCACCAGCAGGACTAGCGCCAGTATCGATGAGCAGTTCTTC.

The CDR3 is CASRPGQRSSYEQYF. The CDR3 region has the DNA TGTGCCAGCAGGCCGGGACAGCGAAGCTCCTACGAGCAGTACTTC. The chain links TRBV28 to TRBJ2-7; 7 nucleotides match TRBD1. CDR1 and CDR2 from the germline V gene are MDHEN and SYDVKM. The CDR3 length is 15 residues. V was pared by 6 bases and J by 0 bases, with 8 bases of the junction left unmatched.

The chain combines TRBV5-5 with TRBJ2-7; 7 bases align to TRBD1. The CDR3 extends over 16 amino acids. The trim removed 4 bases at V and 3 bases at J, leaving 13 bases unmatched. Looked up from germline, CDR1 is SGHKS and CDR2 is YYEKEE (reference sequence). CDR3 residues: CASSPRAGQALYEQYF. The CDR3 DNA sequence: TGTGCCAGCAGCCCCCGGGCTGGACAGGCTCTCTACGAGCAGTACTTC.

The chain is built from TRBV7-9 and TRBJ1-4; D is undetermined. V shed 0 bases and J shed 8 bases, with 7 bases lying between them. Germline V gene data show CDR1 as SEHNR and CDR2 as FQNEAQ (reference sequence). The CDR3 is made up of 13 amino acids. The CDR3 DNA sequence: TGTGCCAGCAGCTTAGCACAGTCCGAAAAACTGTTTTTT. Translating gives CASSLAQSEKLFF.